This T cell receptor (beta chain) originates from a study of blood T cell repertoires in COVID-19. Background on the study: The United States, Italy and Spain were the sources of the acute and convalescent COVID-19 samples. Nucleic acid was either cDNA or gDNA, and it came from T cells, B-cell-depleted T cells, or PBMCs.

As originally analysed: Researchers report that nucleated cell counts were estimated from reference gene primer amplification. The repertoire was sequenced with immunoSEQ multiplex PCR; TCRdb's copy has only in-frame clones and lacks some. V, J and clone size were drawn from that table, and D and trimming were deduced from the DNA. The repertoire consists of about 270,000 clones, with over 75% occurring once and the leading ten covering roughly 13%. Trimming removed 3 bases from V and 13 bases from J; junction bases left unmatched: 9. CDR1 and CDR2 from the germline V gene are DFQATT and SNEGSKA (reference sequence). The CDR3 is 11 residues long. This clone was seen many times.

This chain joins TRBV20-1 and TRBJ2-7; TRBD2 aligns across 7 bases. The sequence was collected from a human donor in a cohort sampled during active COVID-19. The sample taken for sequencing was peripheral blood. As DNA, the CDR3 is TGCAGTGCTAGGACTAGCCAGACCAACTACTTC. This codes for CSARTSQTNYF.